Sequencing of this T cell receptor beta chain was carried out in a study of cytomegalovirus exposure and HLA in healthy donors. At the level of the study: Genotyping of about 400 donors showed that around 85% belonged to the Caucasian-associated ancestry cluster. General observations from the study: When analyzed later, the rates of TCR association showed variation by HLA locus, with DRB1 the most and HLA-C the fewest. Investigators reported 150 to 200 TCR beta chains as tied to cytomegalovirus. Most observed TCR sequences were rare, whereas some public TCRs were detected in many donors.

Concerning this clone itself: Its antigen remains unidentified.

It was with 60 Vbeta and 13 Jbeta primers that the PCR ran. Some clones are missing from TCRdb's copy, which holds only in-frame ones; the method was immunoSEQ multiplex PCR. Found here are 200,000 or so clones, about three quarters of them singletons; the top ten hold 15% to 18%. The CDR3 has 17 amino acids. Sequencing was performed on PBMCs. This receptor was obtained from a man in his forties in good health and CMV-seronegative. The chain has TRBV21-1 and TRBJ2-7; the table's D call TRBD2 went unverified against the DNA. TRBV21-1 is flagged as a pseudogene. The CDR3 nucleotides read TGTGCCAGCAGACCTCCGGGACTAGCGTCAAGCTCCTACGAGCAGTACTTC. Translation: CASRPPGLASSSYEQYF.